This T cell receptor beta chain was retrieved from a study of OX40 agonist ivuxolimab in advanced cancers. Here immunoSEQ multiplex PCR was the method, and the copy in TCRdb shows in-frame clones only, minus some. Found here are roughly 53,000 clones, over 90% of them singletons; the top ten hold about 17%. The origin of this receptor is an adult with an advanced solid tumor such as melanoma, head and neck, liver or kidney cancer. The material sequenced was CD4+ or CD8+ T cells sorted from blood, taken in a trial of the OX40 agonist ivuxolimab.

This CDR3 is CASGREQYF. The CDR3 DNA reads TGTGCCAGCGGGCGCGAGCAGTACTTC. This chain links TRBV27 with TRBJ2-7; D is ambiguous. The germline CDR1 and CDR2 sequences are MNHEY and SMNVEV (reference sequence). This CDR3 is 9 amino acids long. V shed 8 bases and J shed 6 bases, with 5 bases lying between them.